A selection of T cell receptor beta chains follows, all from one sample in a study of cytomegalovirus exposure and HLA in healthy donors. Repertoires were generated with immunoSEQ multiplex PCR, while TCRdb's copy carries only in-frame clones and drops some. The table records 150,000 to 200,000 clones, about 95% of them present only once. Sequencing input: PBMCs. These receptors were collected from a woman aged 18 to 35 in good health and CMV-seronegative. CDR3s include the opening cysteine and the closing phenylalanine or tryptophan. A D gene is named only where the DNA matches it firmly. Size values are once, few and many counts, or a class for expanded clones, and some rows have none.

V gene: TRBV7-9
clone size: .
J gene: TRBJ2-7
D gene: .
CDR3 DNA: TGTGCCACCCGCAGGGGTAGCGACGAGCAGTACTTC
CDR3 protein: CATRRGSDEQYF

V gene: TRBV6-6
clone size: .
J gene: TRBJ2-7
D gene: TRBD2
CDR3 DNA: TGTGCCAGCAGCAAACAGACTAGCGGATCCTACGAGCAGTACTTC
CDR3 protein: CASSKQTSGSYEQYF

V gene: TRBV5-6
clone size: .
J gene: TRBJ2-7
D gene: TRBD2
CDR3 DNA: TGTGCCAGCAGCTTGGCCCTGCTAGCGGGGGGGTCCTACGAGCAGTACTTC
CDR3 protein: CASSLALLAGGSYEQYF

V gene: TRBV7-3
clone size: .
J gene: TRBJ1-2
D gene: .
CDR3 DNA: TGTGCCAGCAGCTTAACGTTGGGGGGGGCGGATGGCTACACCTTC
CDR3 protein: CASSLTLGGADGYTF

V gene: TRBV29-1
clone size: .
J gene: TRBJ2-3
D gene: TRBD2
CDR3 DNA: TGCAGCGTGGGCGGGGGTCCCAAACTTTCCACAGATACGCAGTATTTT
CDR3 protein: CSVGGGPKLSTDTQYF

V gene: TRBV18
clone size: .
J gene: TRBJ2-5
D gene: TRBD1
CDR3 DNA: TGTGCCAGCTCACCAGTTTTCGGGACAGGGGTAGAAGAGACCCAGTACTTC
CDR3 protein: CASSPVFGTGVEETQYF

V gene: TRBV11-2
clone size: .
J gene: TRBJ2-7
D gene: .
CDR3 DNA: TGTGCCAGCAGCTTAGATAGTCCAGGGCGGCGAGACGAGCAGTACTTC
CDR3 protein: CASSLDSPGRRDEQYF

V gene: TRBV9
clone size: .
J gene: TRBJ1-3
D gene: .
CDR3 DNA: TGTGCCAGCAGCGCGGGGGGGCTCTCTGGAAACACCATATATTTT
CDR3 protein: CASSAGGLSGNTIYF

V gene: TRBV7-6
clone size: .
J gene: TRBJ2-7
D gene: .
CDR3 DNA: TGTGCCAGCAGCTTAAAACAAGGGGCCTACGAGCAGTACTTC
CDR3 protein: CASSLKQGAYEQYF

V gene: TRBV9
clone size: .
J gene: TRBJ2-7
D gene: TRBD2
CDR3 DNA: TGTGCCAGCAGCGGGGGACTAGCGGGGGGCCTGTACGAGCAGTACTTC
CDR3 protein: CASSGGLAGGLYEQYF

V gene: TRBV19
clone size: .
J gene: TRBJ1-1
D gene: .
CDR3 DNA: TGTGCCAGTAGTATTAATAGGGGGACTGAAGCTTTCTTT
CDR3 protein: CASSINRGTEAFF

V gene: TRBV4-3
clone size: .
J gene: TRBJ2-3
D gene: TRBD1
CDR3 DNA: TGCGCCAGCAGCCAGCACTGGGACAGCAGCACAGATACGCAGTATTTT
CDR3 protein: CASSQHWDSSTDTQYF

V gene: TRBV7-2
clone size: .
J gene: TRBJ2-7
D gene: TRBD1
CDR3 DNA: TGTGCCAGCAGCTTCGACAGGGTCTTCGAGCAGTACTTC
CDR3 protein: CASSFDRVFEQYF

V gene: TRBV7-7
clone size: .
J gene: TRBJ2-5
D gene: TRBD1
CDR3 DNA: TGTGCTAGCGGCGACAGGGGGATATGGGTAGAGACCCAGTACTTC
CDR3 protein: CASGDRGIWVETQYF

V gene: TRBV7-2
clone size: .
J gene: TRBJ1-1
D gene: .
CDR3 DNA: TGTGCCAGCAGCTTAGTGACGGGAGTGAGCACTGAAGCTTTCTTT
CDR3 protein: CASSLVTGVSTEAFF

V gene: TRBV2
clone size: .
J gene: TRBJ1-2
D gene: TRBD1
CDR3 DNA: TGTGCCACCGGCGAAGGACAGGGGCGCTATGGCTACACCTTC
CDR3 protein: CATGEGQGRYGYTF

V gene: TRBV27
clone size: few
J gene: TRBJ1-6
D gene: .
CDR3 DNA: TGTGCCAGCAGTTTACTCCCTGACAGGTATTCACCCCTCCACTTT
CDR3 protein: CASSLLPDRYSPLHF

V gene: TRBV4-2
clone size: .
J gene: TRBJ1-2
D gene: TRBD1
CDR3 DNA: TGTGCCAGCAGCGACCGGGACAGCGCTAACTATGGCTACACCTTC
CDR3 protein: CASSDRDSANYGYTF

V gene: TRBV7-2
clone size: .
J gene: TRBJ1-1
D gene: .
CDR3 DNA: TGTGCCAGCTGCGGCAGGGGCCGAGCTTTCTTT
CDR3 protein: CASCGRGRAFF

V gene: TRBV27
clone size: .
J gene: TRBJ2-5
D gene: .
CDR3 DNA: TGTGCCAGCAGTTATCAGTTCCGGGGGTGGGAGACCCAGTACTTC
CDR3 protein: CASSYQFRGWETQYF

V gene: TRBV5-1
clone size: .
J gene: TRBJ2-1
D gene: .
CDR3 DNA: TGCGCCAGCAGCTTGCCCGGACTTTACAATGAGCGGTTCTTC
CDR3 protein: CASSLPGLYNERFF

V gene: TRBV6-1
clone size: .
J gene: TRBJ2-6
D gene: .
CDR3 DNA: TGTGCCAGCGGCGGAGGGGCGGGGGGGGCCAACGTCCTGACTTTC
CDR3 protein: CASGGGAGGANVLTF

V gene: TRBV5-8
clone size: .
J gene: TRBJ2-5
D gene: .
CDR3 DNA: TGTGCCAGCAGCACGGGACAGCGGGTAGGAGAGACCCAGTACTTC
CDR3 protein: CASSTGQRVGETQYF

V gene: TRBV6-5
clone size: .
J gene: TRBJ1-1
D gene: .
CDR3 DNA: TGTGCCAGCAGTTACGGTGGAGAGAACACTGAAGCTTTCTTT
CDR3 protein: CASSYGGENTEAFF

V gene: TRBV18
clone size: .
J gene: TRBJ1-5
D gene: TRBD1
CDR3 DNA: TGTGCCAGCTCCCCCGGACAGGGTAAGGATCAGCCCCAGCATTTT
CDR3 protein: CASSPGQGKDQPQHF

V gene: TRBV6-6
clone size: .
J gene: TRBJ1-6
D gene: TRBD1
CDR3 DNA: TGTGCCAGCAGTCGGGACAGCGTCGCACCCCTCCACTTT
CDR3 protein: CASSRDSVAPLHF

V gene: TRBV5-4
clone size: .
J gene: TRBJ1-1
D gene: TRBD1
CDR3 DNA: TGTGCCAGCAGTTCGGGACAGAAAAGCACTGAAGCTTTCTTT
CDR3 protein: CASSSGQKSTEAFF

V gene: TRBV4-3
clone size: .
J gene: TRBJ2-7
D gene: TRBD1
CDR3 DNA: TGCGCCAGCAGCCAAGACAGGGGGCGCTTCGAGCAGTACTTC
CDR3 protein: CASSQDRGRFEQYF

V gene: TRBV5-1
clone size: .
J gene: TRBJ2-2
D gene: TRBD2
CDR3 DNA: TGCGCCAGCAGCTTGCTAGCGGGGGCGAACACCGGGGAGCTGTTTTTT
CDR3 protein: CASSLLAGANTGELFF

V gene: TRBV27
clone size: .
J gene: TRBJ2-3
D gene: .
CDR3 DNA: TGTGCCAGCCGTTCATGGGGGGTGACAGATACGCAGTATTTT
CDR3 protein: CASRSWGVTDTQYF

V gene: TRBV5-1
clone size: .
J gene: TRBJ2-5
D gene: TRBD2
CDR3 DNA: TGCGCCAGCAGCGCGGGGACTAGCGGGGGGCCAGGAGAGACCCAGTACTTC
CDR3 protein: CASSAGTSGGPGETQYF

V gene: TRBV11-2
clone size: .
J gene: TRBJ2-7
D gene: .
CDR3 DNA: TGTGCCAGCAGCTTAGATCAGGGCAGTGGCCTCTACGAGCAGTACTTC
CDR3 protein: CASSLDQGSGLYEQYF

V gene: TRBV13
clone size: .
J gene: TRBJ1-6
D gene: .
CDR3 DNA: TGTGCCAGCAGCGTTACAGGGAGAGGCTCACCCCTCCACTTT
CDR3 protein: CASSVTGRGSPLHF

V gene: TRBV4-3
clone size: .
J gene: TRBJ2-3
D gene: .
CDR3 DNA: TGCGCCAGCAGCCGACAGGCCCCGGGCACAGATACGCAGTATTTT
CDR3 protein: CASSRQAPGTDTQYF

V gene: TRBV2
clone size: .
J gene: TRBJ2-1
D gene: TRBD2
CDR3 DNA: TGTGCCAGCAGTGTTAGCGGGGGCCGTAATGAGCAGTTCTTC
CDR3 protein: CASSVSGGRNEQFF

V gene: TRBV4-1
clone size: .
J gene: TRBJ1-2
D gene: TRBD1
CDR3 DNA: TGCGCCAGCAGCCAAGTACAGGGGAATGGCTACACCTTC
CDR3 protein: CASSQVQGNGYTF

V gene: TRBV5-1
clone size: .
J gene: TRBJ1-2
D gene: TRBD1
CDR3 DNA: TGCGCCAGCAGCATTACCGGGACAGTATCACGGGCTTATGGCTACACCTTC
CDR3 protein: CASSITGTVSRAYGYTF

V gene: TRBV4-2
clone size: .
J gene: TRBJ1-2
D gene: .
CDR3 DNA: TGTGCCAGCAGCCAAGATGTTGGGGGGGAGGGCTATGGCTACACCTTC
CDR3 protein: CASSQDVGGEGYGYTF

V gene: TRBV6-6
clone size: .
J gene: TRBJ1-4
D gene: TRBD1
CDR3 DNA: TGTGCCAGCCGACTGACAGGGTGGGTTGAAAAACTGTTTTTT
CDR3 protein: CASRLTGWVEKLFF

V gene: TRBV10-3
clone size: once
J gene: TRBJ2-7
D gene: TRBD1
CDR3 DNA: TGTGCCATCAGCCCCCCTCAGGGACAGGGGGGAATATACGAGCAGTACTTC
CDR3 protein: CAISPPQGQGGIYEQYF

V gene: TRBV10-1
clone size: .
J gene: TRBJ2-3
D gene: .
CDR3 DNA: TGCGCCAGCTATAACCCAGGGATTAGCACAGATACGCAGTATTTT
CDR3 protein: CASYNPGISTDTQYF

V gene: TRBV6-5
clone size: .
J gene: TRBJ2-7
D gene: TRBD1
CDR3 DNA: TGTGCCAGCAGTAGGGACAGTGCCTTTTCGGGGCAGTACTTC
CDR3 protein: CASSRDSAFSGQYF

V gene: TRBV6-5
clone size: .
J gene: TRBJ1-2
D gene: .
CDR3 DNA: TGTGCCAGCAGGGACAGCATCTATGGCTACACCTTC
CDR3 protein: CASRDSIYGYTF

V gene: TRBV2
clone size: .
J gene: TRBJ2-1
D gene: TRBD1
CDR3 DNA: TGTGCCAGCAGCCGTAACAGGGGCTCTTACAATGAGCAGTTCTTC
CDR3 protein: CASSRNRGSYNEQFF

V gene: TRBV7-6
clone size: .
J gene: TRBJ2-3
D gene: TRBD2
CDR3 DNA: TGTGCCAGCAGCTTAGCGTTCCAGCGGGGGGGCCGGACAGATACGCAGTATTTT
CDR3 protein: CASSLAFQRGGRTDTQYF

V gene: TRBV7-6
clone size: .
J gene: TRBJ2-3
D gene: .
CDR3 DNA: TGTGCCAGCAGCTTATATGGCGACACGAACACAGATACGCAGTATTTT
CDR3 protein: CASSLYGDTNTDTQYF

V gene: TRBV4-3
clone size: .
J gene: TRBJ2-7
D gene: TRBD2
CDR3 DNA: TGCGCCAGCAGCCAAGAATGGGAGGGTAGCGGGGGCAGCTCCTACGAGCAGTACTTC
CDR3 protein: CASSQEWEGSGGSSYEQYF

V gene: TRBV6-1
clone size: .
J gene: TRBJ2-3
D gene: TRBD2
CDR3 DNA: TGTGCCAGCAGTGTTCTAGCGGGAGAAACAGATACGCAGTATTTT
CDR3 protein: CASSVLAGETDTQYF

V gene: TRBV20-1
clone size: .
J gene: TRBJ2-5
D gene: TRBD1
CDR3 DNA: TGCAGTGCCGACAGGGGAGAGACCCAGTACTTC
CDR3 protein: CSADRGETQYF

V gene: TRBV7-5
clone size: .
J gene: TRBJ1-6
D gene: .
CDR3 DNA: TGTGCCCAGCTAGGACAGGAGAATTCACCCCTCCACTTT
CDR3 protein: CAQLGQENSPLHF